This entry concerns a single TCR beta chain. The method was immunoSEQ multiplex PCR; TCRdb's version includes in-frame clones alone and lacks a portion of them. Of some 2,500,000 clones in the sample, 80% to 95% are singletons; the top ten hold 0.3% to 0.4%. The data were obtained in a study of shared clonotypes between healthy human individuals. The CDR3 loop spans 15 amino acids. V shed 7 bases, J shed 4 bases, and the junction held 10 bases outside the gene matches. Germline V gene data show CDR1 as MDHEN and CDR2 as SYDVKM. The chain links TRBV28 to TRBJ1-2; 9 bases are a match to TRBD1. Material: naive CD4+ T cells from PBMCs. Documented subset: CD45RA+ positively selected. The receptor comes from a man between 18 and 29 years old in good health. Some clones in this sample may be carry-over from other donors' samples. CDR3 sequence: CASKEGQGFFYGYTF. The CDR3 DNA reads as TGTGCCAGCAAGGAGGGACAGGGTTTTTTCTATGGCTACACCTTC.